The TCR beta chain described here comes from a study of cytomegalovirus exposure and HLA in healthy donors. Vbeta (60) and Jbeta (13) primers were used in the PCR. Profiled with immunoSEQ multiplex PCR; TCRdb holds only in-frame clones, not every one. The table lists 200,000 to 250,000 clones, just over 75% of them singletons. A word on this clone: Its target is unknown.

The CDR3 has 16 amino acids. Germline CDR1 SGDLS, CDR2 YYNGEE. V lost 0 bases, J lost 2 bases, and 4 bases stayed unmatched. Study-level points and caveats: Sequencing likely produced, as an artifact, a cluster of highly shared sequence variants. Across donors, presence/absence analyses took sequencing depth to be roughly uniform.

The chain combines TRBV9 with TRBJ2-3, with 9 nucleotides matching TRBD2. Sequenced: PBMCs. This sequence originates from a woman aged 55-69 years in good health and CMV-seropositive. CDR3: CASSVGLADNTDTQYF. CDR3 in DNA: TGTGCCAGCAGCGTAGGACTAGCGGATAACACAGATACGCAGTATTTT.